This TCR beta chain was sequenced for a study of blood T cell repertoires in COVID-19. Assay: immunoSEQ multiplex PCR; the TCRdb copy retains only in-frame clones and omits some. This table has some 180,000 clones, around four fifths appearing once. The V and J ends lost 8 bases and 0 bases respectively, with 14 bases between them. There are 15 residues in the CDR3. Germline CDR1 is ENHRY and CDR2 is SYGVKD. This TCR came from a woman older than 75 with COVID-19, enrolled during active disease. J is TRBJ1-5 and V is TRBV10-3; D perhaps matches TRBD1 (5 bases). Sequencing was carried out using peripheral blood. Written as DNA, the CDR3 is TGTGCCATCGGACAACTGAGTGGTAGCAATCAGCCCCAGCATTTT. It codes for CAIGQLSGSNQPQHF.